These 11 T cell receptor beta chains came from one sample sequenced in a study of T-cell reconstitution after alpha-beta-depleted transplantation in children. A library of TCRbeta sequences, prepared with unique molecular identifiers, was generated. MiXCR was run by TCRdb on the PCR reads, yielding one entry per CDR3 protein. The sample yields about 980,000 distinct CDR3 sequences, roughly 29% seen once. Sequences were derived from PBMCs, mostly from graft donor cells, sampled 360 days after TCRalphabeta/CD19-depleted stem cell transplant. These receptors came from a boy in the first two years of life who had a stem cell transplant for SCID, so the T cells may come from the graft donor.

This chain uses TRBV5-1 with TRBJ2-7; 9 nucleotides agree with TRBD2. The CDR3 runs to 16 residues. The V and J ends lost 2 bases and 0 bases, in that order; junction bases with no gene match: 6. Germline V gene data show CDR1 as SGHRS and CDR2 as YFSETQ. CDR3 residues: CASSLRRGGGSYEQYF. The CDR3 DNA follows: TGCGCCAGCAGCTTACGGCGGGGGGGTGGCTCCTACGAGCAGTACTTC. The complete variable domain, with remaining parts taken from reference TRBV5-1 and TRBJ2-7, reads KAGVTQTPRYLIKTRGQQVTLSCSPISGHRSVSWYQQTPGQGLQFLFEYFSETQRNKGNFPGRFSGRQFSNSRSEMNVSTLELGDSALYLCASSLRRGGGSYEQYFGPGTRLTVT.

J is TRBJ2-3 and V is TRBV12-3 or TRBV12-4, with D possibly being TRBD1 (7 bases). The CDR3 is 12 residues long. V gave up 2 bases and J gave up 14 bases, with 14 bases separating them. CDR3 nucleotides: TGTGCCAGCAGTTTATCCAGGGGGGTGGCGTATTTT. The encoded protein is CASSLSRGVAYF.

The CDR3 bases are TGTGCCAGCACCCAGGGGTCAGGGGCTACATCTTTCTTT. This translates into CASTQGSGATSFF. The chain uses TRBV12-3 or TRBV12-4 and TRBJ1-1, with D possibly TRBD1 on 6 matching bases. Trimming cost V 7 bases and J 12 bases, with 21 bases left between them. The CDR3 runs to 13 residues.

This clonotype came up once. The chain is built from TRBV6-1 and TRBJ2-2; TRBD1 matches 9 bases. Trimming took 6 bases from V and 7 from J; bases not matched to a gene: 6. CDR1 is MNHNS and CDR2 is SASEGT in the germline V gene. CDR3 length equals 14 residues. CDR3: CASRRTGEGGELFF. Here the CDR3 DNA reads TGTGCCAGCAGAAGGACAGGGGAGGGCGGGGAGCTGTTTTTT.

Written as DNA, the CDR3 is TGCAGTGGACTAGCGGGGGGGATTAGCACAGATACGCAGTATTTT. Protein sequence: CSGLAGGISTDTQYF. The rearrangement links TRBV20-1 to TRBJ2-3; TRBD2 aligns across 14 bases. The germline gives CDR1 DFQATT, CDR2 SNEGSKA (reference sequence). The ends lost 7 bases at V and 0 bases at J; junction bases unmatched: 3. The CDR3 length is 15 residues.

This clonotype was seen only a few times. The chain uses TRBV10-3 and TRBJ2-3; D is undetermined. Trimming cost V 1 base and J 2 bases, with 7 bases left between them. Germline V gives CDR1 ENHRY, CDR2 SYGVKD. The CDR3 sequence is 14 residues long. The CDR3 sequence: CAISEWGATDTQYF. DNA of the CDR3: TGTGCCATCAGTGAGTGGGGTGCCACAGATACGCAGTATTTT.

V gene TRBV11-2 combines with J gene TRBJ2-1, with 7 bases matching TRBD2. Trimming at V came to 3 bases and at J to 7 bases, leaving 12 bases not matched to a gene. Germline V gives CDR1 SGHAT, CDR2 FQNNGV. There are 16 residues in the CDR3. The CDR3 spells CASSFDPGGFGNEQFF. CDR3 bases: TGTGCCAGCAGCTTCGATCCGGGGGGTTTCGGGAATGAGCAGTTCTTC. The variable domain in full, with the rest retrieved from reference TRBV11-2 and TRBJ2-1, is EAGVAQSPRYKIIEKRQSVAFWCNPISGHATLYWYQQILGQGPKLLIQFQNNGVVDDSQLPKDRFSAERLKGVDSTLKIQPAKLEDSAVYLCASSFDPGGFGNEQFFGPGTRLTVL.

The rearrangement links TRBV20-1 to TRBJ2-5; D is ambiguous. V lost 0 bases, J lost 5 bases, and 10 bases lay in between. This CDR3 is 13 amino acids long. Germline V gene sequence: CDR1 DFQATT, CDR2 SNEGSKA (reference sequence). DNA for the CDR3: TGCAGTGCTAGAGATCCGAGCGTTGAGACCCAGTACTTC. Translated: CSARDPSVETQYF.

This clonotype has more than one count but fewer than ten. The CDR3, as DNA: TGCAGCGTTAGGGGACTAGCGGGGGCAGATACGCAGTATTTT. Its translation: CSVRGLAGADTQYF. V usage is TRBV29-1 and J usage is TRBJ2-3; 14 positions match TRBD2. The germline CDR1 and CDR2 sequences are SQVTM and ANQGSEA. V lost 5 bases to trimming and J lost 4 bases; unmatched junction nucleotides: 2. The CDR3 spans 14 residues.

This clonotype showed up just a few times. The V gene is TRBV6-1, the J gene TRBJ2-2; D remains unclear. The CDR3 covers 14 residues. Trimming left V 6 bases short and J 4 bases short, with 12 bases between. Per germline, CDR1 MNHNS and CDR2 SASEGT. CDR3 coding DNA: TGTGCCAGCAGCGGGTCGTCTGGCACCGGGGAGCTGTTTTTT. Amino acid sequence: CASSGSSGTGELFF.

This clonotype was found a few times. The rearrangement joins TRBV3-1 to TRBJ2-1; D uncertain. From germline, CDR1 is LGHDT and CDR2 YNNKEL (reference sequence). V was pared by 4 bases and J by 12 bases, with 13 bases between. The length of the CDR3 is 12 residues. CDR3 protein: CASSLATTGQFF. CDR3 nucleotides: TGTGCCAGCAGCCTCGCTACAACTGGGCAGTTCTTC.